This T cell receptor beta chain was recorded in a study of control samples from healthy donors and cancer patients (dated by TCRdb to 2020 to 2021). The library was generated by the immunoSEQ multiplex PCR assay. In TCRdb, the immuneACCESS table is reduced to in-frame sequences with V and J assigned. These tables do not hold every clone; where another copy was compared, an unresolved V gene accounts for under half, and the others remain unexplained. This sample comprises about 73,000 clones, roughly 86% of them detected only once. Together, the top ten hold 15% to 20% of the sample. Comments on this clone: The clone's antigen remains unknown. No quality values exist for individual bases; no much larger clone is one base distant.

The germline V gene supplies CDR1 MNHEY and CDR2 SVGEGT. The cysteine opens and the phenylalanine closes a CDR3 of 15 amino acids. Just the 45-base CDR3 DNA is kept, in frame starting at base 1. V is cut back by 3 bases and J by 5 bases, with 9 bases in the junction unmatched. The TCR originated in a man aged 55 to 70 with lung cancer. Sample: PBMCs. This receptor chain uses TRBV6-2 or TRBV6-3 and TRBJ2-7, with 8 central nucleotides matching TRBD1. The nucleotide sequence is TGTGCCAGCAGTTATGGGCAGGGGGCGCGGGACGAGCAGTACTTC. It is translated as CASSYGQGARDEQYF.